These 5 T cell receptor beta chains were all obtained from the same sample, sequenced in a study of blood T cell repertoires in COVID-19. Method: immunoSEQ multiplex PCR; TCRdb's copy keeps in-frame clones and lacks some. The sample yields 200,000 to 250,000 clones, roughly four fifths seen once. What was sequenced was peripheral blood. The source is a woman aged 45-65 years with acute or convalescent COVID-19.

The V and J genes are TRBV6-1 and TRBJ2-1, with 9 bases fitting TRBD1. This CDR3 is 16 amino acids long. The V and J ends lost 4 bases and 3 bases, in that order; junction bases with no gene match: 7. Germline V CDR1 and CDR2: MNHNS, SASEGT. Here the CDR3 reads CASSGLGTGIYNEQFF. CDR3 DNA sequence: TGTGCCAGCAGTGGGCTAGGGACAGGGATCTACAATGAGCAGTTCTTC.

This clone was observed a single time. The rearrangement uses TRBV5-1 and TRBJ2-1; 10 bases match TRBD2. The V segment lost 0 bases and the J segment 9 bases; nucleotides outside the gene matches: 6. CDR3 length equals 15 residues. From germline, CDR1 is SGHRS and CDR2 YFSETQ. The CDR3 spells CASSLESGRASEQFF. DNA for the CDR3: TGCGCCAGCAGCTTGGAAAGCGGGAGGGCCAGTGAGCAGTTCTTC. Full variable domain (missing parts from reference TRBV5-1 and TRBJ2-1): KAGVTQTPRYLIKTRGQQVTLSCSPISGHRSVSWYQQTPGQGLQFLFEYFSETQRNKGNFPGRFSGRQFSNSRSEMNVSTLELGDSALYLCASSLESGRASEQFFGPGTRLTVL.

This clone has a single count. CDR3 residues: CASSKSRIQGRGELFF. CDR3 sequence (DNA): TGTGCCAGCAGCAAAAGTCGGATACAGGGTCGAGGGGAGCTGTTTTTT. This chain uses TRBV21-1 with TRBJ2-2; the D segment call TRBD1 is taken from the table without a DNA check. TRBV21-1 has pseudogene status. The CDR3 runs to 16 residues.

J is TRBJ2-3 and V is TRBV11-2; D is unclear. V lost 2 bases and J lost 6, with 6 bases in between. Germline CDR1 is SGHAT and CDR2 is FQNNGV. This CDR3 is 12 amino acids long. Written as DNA, the CDR3 is TGTGCCAGCAGCTTATCCCGGGATACGCAGTATTTT. Translated: CASSLSRDTQYF.

This clone showed up just a few times. The V call is TRBV13, the J call TRBJ2-3; 7 positions agree with TRBD2. The V gene end was trimmed by 3 bases and the J gene end by 0 bases; junction bases not matched to a gene: 12. CDR1 PRHDT and CDR2 FYEKMQ come from the germline V gene (reference sequence). This CDR3 spans 18 amino acids. CDR3 nucleotide sequence: TGTGCCAGCAGCTTTCTTCTAGCGGAAGGACCTAGCACAGATACGCAGTATTTT. Its translation: CASSFLLAEGPSTDTQYF. The complete variable domain, with remaining parts taken from reference TRBV13 and TRBJ2-3, reads AAGVIQSPRHLIKEKRETATLKCYPIPRHDTVYWYQQGPGQDPQFLISFYEKMQSDKGSIPDRFSAQQFSDYHSELNMSSLELGDSALYFCASSFLLAEGPSTDTQYFGPGTRLTVL.